Below, 30 T cell receptor beta chains from the same sample are listed, as sequenced in a study of CD8+CD57+ T cells in acquired aplastic anemia. Profiling of TCR beta VDJ combinations and CDR3 sequences used genomic DNA as template. TCRdb re-called the reads through MiXCR, storing one row per CDR3 protein. The profile shows some 190,000 distinct CDR3 sequences, around 50% of them singletons. The sequenced material came from sorted CD4+, CD8+, or CD8+CD57+ T cells (not recorded which) from PBMCs. These receptors came from a human donor in good health, serving as a control.

This clonotype was seen many times. The chain combines TRBV6-5 with TRBJ2-1; TRBD1 agrees at 7 bases. The germline V gene encodes CDR1 MNHEY and CDR2 SVGAGI. J gave up 7 bases and V 7 bases, and 10 bases lay outside the gene matches. The CDR3 is 14 residues long. The CDR3 DNA reads as TGTGCCAGCACCCTCACCGGGACAGTGAATGAGCAGTTCTTC. Translation: CASTLTGTVNEQFF.

V is TRBV6-5 and J is TRBJ1-2, with D perhaps TRBD1 (5 bases). Germline CDR1 reads MNHEY; CDR2 reads SVGAGI. Between the trimmed V and J ends, which lost 4 bases and 2 bases, there was a span of 8 bases. This CDR3 is built from 13 residues. The CDR3: CASSFGGNYGYTF. As DNA, the CDR3 is TGTGCCAGCAGTTTTGGGGGGAACTATGGCTACACCTTC.

V is TRBV10-3 and J is TRBJ1-4; perhaps TRBD1 as D (6 bases). Per germline, CDR1 ENHRY and CDR2 SYGVKD. This CDR3 is built from 14 residues. V was cut by 4 bases and J by 6 bases, with 12 bases left in between. This CDR3 reads CAISAPGVHEKLFF. In DNA, the CDR3 is TGTGCCATCAGTGCGCCAGGGGTTCATGAAAAACTGTTTTTT.

This clonotype has just one count. The chain recombines TRBV25-1 with TRBJ1-5; 8 positions match TRBD1. This CDR3 spans 13 amino acids. Germline V gene lookup returns CDR1 MGHDK and CDR2 SYGVNS. The V segment lost 6 bases and the J segment 8 bases; nucleotides outside the gene matches: 6. DNA of the CDR3: TGTGCCAGCAGCTTACAGGGGGTAGAGCCCCAGCATTTT. Translating gives CASSLQGVEPQHF.

This clonotype was seen repeatedly, ten times or more. This chain joins TRBV20-1 and TRBJ1-2, with D possibly being TRBD1 (6 bases). CDR1 is DFQATT and CDR2 is SNEGSKA in the germline V gene (reference sequence). V was trimmed by 6 bases and J by 2 bases, leaving 16 bases between them. The CDR3 consists of 14 residues. CDR3 loop: CSASQGTLNYGYTF. In DNA, the CDR3 is TGCAGTGCGTCACAGGGAACTCTGAACTATGGCTACACCTTC.

The CDR3 DNA reads as TGTGCCAGTAGTACCCCGGGTCGAAGGAGGGGCTACACCTTC. Protein product: CASSTPGRRRGYTF. V gene TRBV19 combines with J gene TRBJ1-2; D remains ambiguous. The CDR3 length is 14 residues. Germline loops: CDR1 LNHDA, CDR2 SQIVND (reference sequence). V was pared by 4 bases and J by 8 bases, with 17 bases between.

About this clonotype: Relative to the germline gene, one junction end is altered; a read error may explain this. This chain links TRBV6-4 with TRBJ1-1, with D maybe TRBD1 (5 bases). The CDR3 is 14 residues long. Germline CDR1 reads MRHNA; CDR2 reads SNTAGT. The CDR3 DNA sequence: TGTGCCAGCAGCCAATCGACAGAGAACACTGAGGCTTTCTTT. Amino acid sequence: CASSQSTENTEAFF.

On this clonotype: A much larger clone is a single base away; this may be a read error. V gene TRBV5-4 combines with J gene TRBJ1-1; tentatively, D is TRBD1 (5 bases). The CDR3 is 14 residues long. Germline CDR1 SGHNT, CDR2 YYREEE (reference sequence). The ends were cut back, 7 bases at V and 1 base at J, with 14 bases in the middle. The CDR3 DNA reads TGTGCCAGCGGCCATAGGGACCAGAACACTGAAGCTTTCTTT. Translating it yields CASGHRDQNTEAFF.

The V and J genes are TRBV20-1 and TRBJ1-1, with 7 bases that match TRBD1. Germline V CDR1 and CDR2: DFQATT, SNEGSKA (reference sequence). CDR3 length: 14 residues. V gave up 5 bases and J gave up 0 bases; unmatched junction bases: 6. The CDR3 DNA sequence: TGCAGTGCTGGGCGGGACAGTGTGAACACTGAAGCTTTCTTT. Protein product: CSAGRDSVNTEAFF.

CDR3 residues: CASSPPRDRGSYEQYF. The CDR3 region has the DNA TGTGCCAGCTCACCGCCCAGGGATCGGGGCTCCTACGAGCAGTACTTC. The rearrangement uses TRBV11-2 and TRBJ2-7; the D call may be TRBD1 or TRBD2 (5 bases each). V lost 8 bases and J lost 0, with 20 bases in between. Germline V gene data show CDR1 as SGHAT and CDR2 as FQNNGV. The CDR3 length is 16 residues.

The V and J genes are TRBV2 and TRBJ2-1, with 14 bases aligning to TRBD2. Germline trimming cut 6 bases from V and 0 bases from J; bases unmatched to any gene: 4. The CDR3 consists of 17 residues. CDR1 and CDR2 (germline): SNHLY, FYNNEI. CDR3 sequence: CASRGLAGESSYNEQFF. The CDR3 nucleotides are TGTGCCAGCAGGGGACTAGCGGGGGAGAGCTCCTACAATGAGCAGTTCTTC.

This clonotype was detected once. The chain has TRBV19 and TRBJ2-7, with D possibly being TRBD1 or TRBD2 (5 bases each). CDR1 LNHDA and CDR2 SQIVND come from the germline V gene (reference sequence). The CDR3 runs 14 residues. V was pared by 11 bases and J by 6 bases, with 23 bases between. The CDR3 sequence is CASRDGTASGEQYF. The DNA for the CDR3 is TGTGCCTCCCGGGACGGGACGGCCTCCGGCGAGCAGTACTTC. The whole variable domain, filled in from reference TRBV19 and TRBJ2-7, reads DGGITQSPKYLFRKEGQNVTLSCEQNLNHDAMYWYRQDPGQGLRLIYYSQIVNDFQKGDIAEGYSVSREKKESFPLTVTSAQKNPTAFYLCASRDGTASGEQYFGPGTRLTVT.

The chain is built from TRBV5-1 and TRBJ2-7, with 11 bases aligning to TRBD1. Losses at the gene ends were 0 bases for V and 4 bases for J; bases not matched to a gene: 3. The length of the CDR3 is 15 residues. CDR1 is SGHRS and CDR2 is YFSETQ in the germline V gene. CDR3 coding DNA: TGCGCCAGCAGCTTGGGGACAGGGGGCTCATACGAGCAGTACTTC. Translating gives CASSLGTGGSYEQYF.

The chain couples TRBV5-4 to TRBJ1-2, with D maybe TRBD1 (5 bases). Trimming shortened V by 4 bases and J by 6 bases, and 16 bases separated the two germline ends. Germline values: CDR1 SGHNT, CDR2 YYREEE (reference sequence). The CDR3 consists of 14 residues. The CDR3 spells CASSETVPGDGYTF. CDR3 DNA: TGTGCCAGCAGCGAGACAGTCCCCGGCGATGGCTACACCTTC.

As regards this clonotype: A junction end diverges from the germline sequence, so it may reflect a read error. The chain has TRBV7-2 and TRBJ2-2; 8 bases map to TRBD1. CDR3 length: 16 residues. Looked up from germline, CDR1 is SGHTA and CDR2 is FQGNSA. The CDR3 bases are TGTGCCAGCAGCGTAGCGACAGGGGAGTCGAACGGGGAGCTGTTTTTT. This codes for CASSVATGESNGELFF.

Only a few counts were recorded for this clonotype. One end of the junction fails to match germline, which may point to a read error. The chain uses TRBV5-1 and TRBJ2-7, with 10 bases that match TRBD1. Germline CDR1 SGHRS, CDR2 YFSETQ. This CDR3 comprises 16 residues. The CDR3 coding sequence is TGTGCCAGCAGCTACCTAGGGACAGGGGTCTCCTACGAGCAGTACTTC. Translation gives CASSYLGTGVSYEQYF. The variable domain in full, completed from reference TRBV5-1 and TRBJ2-7, reads KAGVTQTPRYLIKTRGQQVTLSCSPISGHRSVSWYQQTPGQGLQFLFEYFSETQRNKGNFPGRFSGRQFSNSRSEMNVSTLELGDSALYLCASSYLGTGVSYEQYFGPGTRLTVT.

The chain links TRBV24-1 to TRBJ2-3, with D perhaps matching TRBD1 (5 bases). The germline V gene encodes CDR1 KGHDR and CDR2 SFDVKD. V was pared by 1 base and J by 6 bases, with 19 bases between. This CDR3 has 17 residues. The CDR3 sequence is CATSDFNTRVMRDTQYF. In DNA, the CDR3 is TGTGCCACCAGTGATTTCAATACCAGGGTGATGAGGGATACGCAGTATTTT.

As regards this clonotype: Since no conserved phenylalanine or tryptophan closes the CDR3, a read error is the likely cause. No DNA is shown, since the ends of the CDR3 on it are uncertain; the CDR3 is the one TCRdb lists. The chain joins TRBV11-3 to TRBJ2-7; TRBD1 reflects the table's D call only, with no check against the DNA. Germline V lookup: CDR1 SGHNT, CDR2 YENEEA. The CDR3 is 10 residues long, counting both termini. The chain's CDR3 is CASSLGTGVG.

This chain links TRBV7-7 with TRBJ2-7; TRBD1 agrees at 8 bases. With 0 bases clipped from V and 3 bases from J, the junction kept 7 bases outside the gene matches. This CDR3 comprises 16 residues. The germline gives CDR1 SSHAT, CDR2 FNYEAQ (reference sequence). In DNA, the CDR3 is TGTGCCAGCAGCTTAGCCGGGACAGGTTGTGTCTACGAGCAGTACTTC. The encoded protein is CASSLAGTGCVYEQYF.

The chain carries TRBV3-1 and TRBJ2-4; D is unclear. Germline lookup yields CDR1 LGHDT and CDR2 YNNKEL (reference sequence). The CDR3 totals 15 residues. V was clipped by 6 bases and J by 0 bases, with 12 bases between them. The CDR3 spells CASSSTSLAKNIQYF. The CDR3 coding sequence is TGTGCCAGCAGTTCGACTTCGCTAGCCAAAAACATTCAGTACTTC. Full variable domain (rest looked up from reference TRBV3-1 and TRBJ2-4): DTAVSQTPKYLVTQMGNDKSIKCEQNLGHDTMYWYKQDSKKFLKIMFSYNNKELIINETVPNRFSPKSPDKAHLNLHINSLELGDSAVYFCASSSTSLAKNIQYFGAGTRLSVL.

This clonotype was seen repeatedly, ten times or more. The V and J genes are TRBV20-1 and TRBJ2-5, with 9 nucleotides matching TRBD2. Germline CDR1 DFQATT, CDR2 SNEGSKA (reference sequence). The junction had 3 bases not matched to a gene; V was cut back by 0 bases and J by 1 base. This CDR3 region has 15 residues. The CDR3 spells CSARDRLAAQETQYF. As DNA, the CDR3 is TGCAGTGCTAGAGATCGACTAGCGGCCCAAGAGACCCAGTACTTC.

The chain links TRBV9 to TRBJ1-2; TRBD1 matches 11 bases. Germline lookup yields CDR1 SGDLS and CDR2 YYNGEE. The V segment lost 2 bases and the J segment 7 bases; nucleotides outside the gene matches: 7. This CDR3 has 15 amino acids. CDR3 coding DNA: TGTGCCAGCAGCGTGAGAGGGACAGGGGGTTCTGGCTACACCTTC. It is translated as CASSVRGTGGSGYTF. The whole variable domain, remainder taken from reference TRBV9 and TRBJ1-2, is DSGVTQTPKHLITATGQRVTLRCSPRSGDLSVYWYQQSLDQGLQFLIQYYNGEERAKGNILERFSAQQFPDLHSELNLSSLELGDSALYFCASSVRGTGGSGYTFGSGTRLTVV.

This clonotype was counted a few times. The chain has TRBV24-1 and TRBJ2-7; 7 nucleotides line up with TRBD1. CDR3 length: 15 residues. Trimming cost V 4 bases and J 0 bases; bases outside gene matches: 5. Per the germline V gene, CDR1 is KGHDR and CDR2 is SFDVKD. The CDR3 DNA is TGTGCCACCAGTGACCCGGACAGGTTCTCCTACGAGCAGTACTTC. This gives the protein CATSDPDRFSYEQYF.

The chain joins TRBV18 to TRBJ2-1; TRBD2 aligns across 7 bases. Germline V CDR1 and CDR2: KGHSH, LQKENI. The CDR3 has 15 amino acids. With V trimmed by 2 bases and J by 0 bases, 1 base remained unmatched. The CDR3 sequence: CASSPGGSSYNEQFF. The CDR3, as DNA: TGTGCCAGCTCACCAGGCGGGAGCTCCTACAATGAGCAGTTCTTC.

This clonotype was detected many times. V and J are TRBV20-1 and TRBJ2-5, with 14 positions matching TRBD2. Trimming took 7 bases from V and 5 from J; bases not matched to a gene: 9. The length of the CDR3 is 15 residues. Germline V gene lookup returns CDR1 DFQATT and CDR2 SNEGSKA (reference sequence). The CDR3 bases are TGCAGTGGATCCGGGACTAGCGGGGGCAGGGAGACCCAGTACTTC. Encoded protein: CSGSGTSGGRETQYF.

The J gene is TRBJ2-3, the V gene TRBV10-1; D assignment may be TRBD1 or TRBD2 (5 bases each). V gave up 10 bases and J gave up 1 base, with 21 bases separating them. Germline-derived CDR1 and CDR2 are WNHNN and SYGVQD (reference sequence). This CDR3 spans 16 amino acids. CDR3 nucleotides: TGCGCCACCAGGGAGAGTAGCATATTCCGCACAGATACGCAGTATTTT. Residues: CATRESSIFRTDTQYF.

Details on this clonotype: At one boundary the junction diverges from the germline segment, which might be a read error. The chain links TRBV7-9 to TRBJ1-5; tentative D call: TRBD1 (5 bases). The length of the CDR3 is 16 residues. Germline loops: CDR1 SEHNR, CDR2 FQNEAQ (reference sequence). CDR3: CASSLAGGALQETQHF. The CDR3 coding sequence is TGTGCCAGCAGCCTAGCGGGTGGGGCATTACAAGAGACCCAGCATTTT.

This chain uses TRBV5-4 with TRBJ2-7; 7 bases align to TRBD1. V gave up 3 bases and J gave up 5 bases; unmatched junction bases: 8. The V gene's germline CDR1 is SGHNT and CDR2 YYREEE (reference sequence). The CDR3 length is 14 residues. The chain's CDR3 is CASSSPTDRDEQYV. Here the CDR3 DNA reads TGTGCCAGCAGCTCACCAACCGACAGGGACGAGCAGTACGTC.

The chain couples TRBV20-1 to TRBJ2-3; TRBD2 agrees at 12 bases. This CDR3 contains 14 residues. Germline V gene data show CDR1 as DFQATT and CDR2 as SNEGSKA (reference sequence). V lost 5 bases to trimming and J lost 4 bases; unmatched junction nucleotides: 4. The CDR3 DNA is TGCAGTGCTCCTAGCGGGGGGGCATCAGATACGCAGTATTTT. Translating it yields CSAPSGGASDTQYF.

In this sample, this clonotype turned up many times. CDR3 residues: CASSLGVLGSNQPQHF. Written as DNA, the CDR3 is TGCGCCAGCAGCTTGGGGGTGTTGGGGAGCAATCAGCCCCAGCATTTT. The chain combines TRBV5-1 with TRBJ1-5; no definite D call. V was pared by 0 bases and J by 1 base, with 11 bases between. CDR1 and CDR2 from the germline V gene are SGHRS and YFSETQ. The CDR3 runs to 16 residues.